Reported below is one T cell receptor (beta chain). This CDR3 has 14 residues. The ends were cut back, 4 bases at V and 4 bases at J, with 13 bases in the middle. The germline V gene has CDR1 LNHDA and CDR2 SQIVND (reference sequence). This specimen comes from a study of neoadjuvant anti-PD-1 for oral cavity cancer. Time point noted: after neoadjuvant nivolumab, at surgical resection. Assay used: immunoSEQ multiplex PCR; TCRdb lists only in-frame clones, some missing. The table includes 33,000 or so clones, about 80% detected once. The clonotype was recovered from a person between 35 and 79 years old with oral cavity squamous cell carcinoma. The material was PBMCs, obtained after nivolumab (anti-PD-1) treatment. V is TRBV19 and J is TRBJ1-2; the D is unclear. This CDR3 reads CASSSLRRFYGYTF. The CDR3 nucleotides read TGTGCCAGTAGTAGTCTCAGAAGATTCTATGGCTACACCTTC.